This T cell receptor (beta chain) comes out of a study of sequential checkpoint blockade in melanoma. Regarding treatment: randomized to nivolumab then ipilimumab (arm A) or the reverse (arm B). The method was immunoSEQ multiplex PCR; TCRdb's version includes in-frame clones alone and lacks a portion of them. There are about 8,400 clones in the sample; around nine tenths occur only once, and over 12% lies in the top ten. The CDR3 has 12 amino acids. Germline values: CDR1 LNHDA, CDR2 SQIVND (reference sequence). Trimming removed 7 bases at V and 5 bases at J, with 11 bases between. This material consisted of CD8+ T cells sorted from blood (inferred from file names), taken from a patient given nivolumab and ipilimumab in sequence. This sequence was found in a human donor with melanoma. V usage is TRBV19 and J usage is TRBJ1-1; tentative D call: TRBD1 (5 bases). The DNA of the CDR3 is TGTGCCAGTACCCTGGGGGGGACTGAAGCTTTCTTT. Translation gives CASTLGGTEAFF. Combining the CDR3 with reference TRBV19 and TRBJ1-1 gives the whole variable domain DGGITQSPKYLFRKEGQNVTLSCEQNLNHDAMYWYRQDPGQGLRLIYYSQIVNDFQKGDIAEGYSVSREKKESFPLTVTSAQKNPTAFYLCASTLGGTEAFFGQGTRLTVV.